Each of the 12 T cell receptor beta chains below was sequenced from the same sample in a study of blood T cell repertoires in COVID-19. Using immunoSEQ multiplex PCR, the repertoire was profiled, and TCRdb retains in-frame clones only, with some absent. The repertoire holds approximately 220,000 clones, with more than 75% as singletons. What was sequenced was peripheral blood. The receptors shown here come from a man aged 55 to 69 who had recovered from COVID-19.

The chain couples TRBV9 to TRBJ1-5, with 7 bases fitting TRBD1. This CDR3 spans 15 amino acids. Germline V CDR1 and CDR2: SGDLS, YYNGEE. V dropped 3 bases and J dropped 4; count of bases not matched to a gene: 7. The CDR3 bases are TGTGCCAGCAGCGGCTCAGGGGGAGGAAATCAGCCCCAGCATTTT. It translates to CASSGSGGGNQPQHF.

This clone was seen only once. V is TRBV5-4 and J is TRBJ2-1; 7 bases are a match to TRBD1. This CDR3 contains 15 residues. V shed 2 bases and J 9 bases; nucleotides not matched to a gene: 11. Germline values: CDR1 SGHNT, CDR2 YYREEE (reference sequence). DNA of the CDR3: TGTGCCAGCAGCTTCCCCCAGGGGGATGCGAGTGAGCAGTTCTTC. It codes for CASSFPQGDASEQFF. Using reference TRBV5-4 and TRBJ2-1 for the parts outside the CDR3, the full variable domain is ETGVTQSPTHLIKTRGQQVTLRCSSQSGHNTVSWYQQALGQGPQFIFQYYREEENGRGNFPPRFSGLQFPNYSSELNVNALELDDSALYLCASSFPQGDASEQFFGPGTRLTVL.

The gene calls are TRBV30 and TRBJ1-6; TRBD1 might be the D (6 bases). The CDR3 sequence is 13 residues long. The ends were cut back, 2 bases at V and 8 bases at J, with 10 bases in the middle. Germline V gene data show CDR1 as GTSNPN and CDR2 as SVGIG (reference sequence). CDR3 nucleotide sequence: TGTGCCTGGAGTACAGGGTTGGATTCACCCCTCCACTTT. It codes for CAWSTGLDSPLHF.

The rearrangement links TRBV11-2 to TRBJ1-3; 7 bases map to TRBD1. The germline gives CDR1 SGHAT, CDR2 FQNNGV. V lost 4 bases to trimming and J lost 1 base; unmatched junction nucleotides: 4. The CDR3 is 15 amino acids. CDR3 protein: CASSSQGSSGNTIYF. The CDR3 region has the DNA TGTGCCAGCAGCTCACAGGGGTCTTCTGGAAACACCATATATTTT.

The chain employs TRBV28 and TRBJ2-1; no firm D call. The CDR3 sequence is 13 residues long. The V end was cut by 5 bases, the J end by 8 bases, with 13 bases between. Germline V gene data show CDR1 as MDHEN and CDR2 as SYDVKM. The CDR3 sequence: CASSPHSTDEQFF. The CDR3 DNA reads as TGTGCCAGCAGTCCCCACTCCACCGATGAGCAGTTCTTC.

CDR3 sequence: CASSFILAGGRVEQFF. CDR3 in DNA: TGTGCCAGCAGTTTCATTTTAGCGGGAGGGCGGGTTGAGCAGTTCTTC. The chain is built from TRBV27 and TRBJ2-1, with 11 bases that match TRBD2. CDR3 length: 16 residues. Germline loops: CDR1 MNHEY, CDR2 SMNVEV (reference sequence). J lost 9 bases, V lost 3 bases, and 10 bases had no gene match.

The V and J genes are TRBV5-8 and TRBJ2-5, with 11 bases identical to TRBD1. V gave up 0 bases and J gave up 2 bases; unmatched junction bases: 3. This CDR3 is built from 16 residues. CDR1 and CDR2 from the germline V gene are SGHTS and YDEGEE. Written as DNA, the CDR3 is TGTGCCAGCAGCTTGGGTGGGACAGGGGGACAAGAGACCCAGTACTTC. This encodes CASSLGGTGGQETQYF.

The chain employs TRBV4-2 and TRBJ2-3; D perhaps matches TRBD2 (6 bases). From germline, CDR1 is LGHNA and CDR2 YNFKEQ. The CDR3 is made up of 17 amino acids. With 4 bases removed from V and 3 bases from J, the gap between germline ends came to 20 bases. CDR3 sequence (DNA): TGTGCCAGCAGCCCCCAGGGACTTCCCGGGTCGACAGATACGCAGTATTTT. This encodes CASSPQGLPGSTDTQYF.

This chain's CDR3 is CACEPGGYNEQFF. The CDR3, as DNA: TGTGCCTGTGAGCCAGGAGGCTACAATGAGCAGTTCTTC. The chain couples TRBV30 to TRBJ2-1, with a possible D match to TRBD2 (5 bases). Germline V gives CDR1 GTSNPN, CDR2 SVGIG (reference sequence). The CDR3 has 13 amino acids. V dropped 6 bases and J dropped 3 bases, with 12 bases sitting between them.

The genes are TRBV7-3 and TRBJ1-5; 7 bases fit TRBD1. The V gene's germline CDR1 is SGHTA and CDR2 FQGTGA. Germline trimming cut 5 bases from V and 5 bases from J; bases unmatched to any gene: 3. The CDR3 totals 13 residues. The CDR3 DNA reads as TGTGCCAGCAGCCGAGGGGGCGATCAGCCCCAGCATTTT. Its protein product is CASSRGGDQPQHF. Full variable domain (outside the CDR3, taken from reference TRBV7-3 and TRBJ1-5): GAGVSQTPSNKVTEKGKYVELRCDPISGHTALYWYRQSLGQGPEFLIYFQGTGAADDSGLPNDRFFAVRPEGSVSTLKIQRTERGDSAVYLCASSRGGDQPQHFGDGTRLSIL.

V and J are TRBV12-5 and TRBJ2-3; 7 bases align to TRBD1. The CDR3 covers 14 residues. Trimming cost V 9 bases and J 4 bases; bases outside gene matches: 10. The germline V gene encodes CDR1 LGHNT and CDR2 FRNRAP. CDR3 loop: CASGQAQRADTQYF. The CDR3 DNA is TGTGCTAGCGGACAGGCTCAACGCGCAGATACGCAGTATTTT.

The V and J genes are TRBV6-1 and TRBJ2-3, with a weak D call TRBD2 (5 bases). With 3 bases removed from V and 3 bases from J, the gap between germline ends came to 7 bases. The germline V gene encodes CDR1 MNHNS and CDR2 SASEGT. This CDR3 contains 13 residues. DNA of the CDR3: TGTGCCAGCAGTGATTGGAGGACAGATACGCAGTATTTT. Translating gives CASSDWRTDTQYF.